This entry is about one T cell receptor (beta chain). Its antigen is still unknown. Some clones are missing from TCRdb's copy, which holds only in-frame ones; the method was immunoSEQ multiplex PCR. Altogether about 50,000 clones are present, approximately 70% being singletons, with the ten largest covering 3.5% to 4%. The entry originates in a study of radiotherapy plus CTLA-4 blockade in lung cancer. As for the study in general: Objective responses arose in over 15% of patients, and 31% experienced disease control. Study-level results: The best predictor of response was reported to be early blood T cell clone dynamics, with interferon-beta.

The germline gives CDR1 MNHEY, CDR2 SVGAGI. The length of the CDR3 is 14 residues. The V gene lost 7 bases and the J gene lost 7 bases, with 14 bases spanning the gap. The TCR originated in a human donor with non-small cell lung cancer who had a complete response to radiotherapy plus ipilimumab. The starting material was peripheral blood, obtained from a patient treated with radiotherapy plus ipilimumab. The gene calls are TRBV6-5 and TRBJ1-6; D perhaps matches TRBD1 (6 bases). Here the CDR3 reads CASTPGQVNSPLHF. The CDR3 bases are TGTGCCAGCACTCCGGGACAAGTCAATTCACCCCTCCACTTT.